This T cell receptor (beta chain) was observed in a study of blood T cell repertoires in COVID-19. Original processing methods: Quantification of nucleated cells was approximated via reference gene primer amplification. Produced via immunoSEQ multiplex PCR; TCRdb's table is partial and in-frame only. V, J and clone size derive from that table, while D and trimming were established from the DNA sequence. The sample consists of roughly 100,000 clones, 80% to 90% of them appearing once. This receptor was identified in a man aged 55 to 70 with acute or convalescent COVID-19. Sequenced: peripheral blood.

In nucleotides, the CDR3 is TGTGCCACCAGTGATAGGGGAAATCAGCCCCAGCATTTT. Protein sequence: CATSDRGNQPQHF. The rearrangement uses TRBV24-1 and TRBJ1-5, with D perhaps matching TRBD1 (5 bases). The CDR3 consists of 13 residues. CDR1 and CDR2 from the germline V gene are KGHDR and SFDVKD. The V end lost 3 bases, the J end lost 4 bases, and 6 bases lay between the germline ends.